Following are 20 T cell receptor beta chains from one sample sequenced in a study of technical replicates of blood from several donors (dated by TCRdb to about 2017). Libraries came from the immunoSEQ multiplex PCR assay. TCRdb took this table from immuneACCESS and kept in-frame rearrangements with V and J called. Such tables lack part of the clones; where checked against another copy, unresolved V genes explain under half of the gap, and the rest is unexplained. The sample records about 84,000 clones, 93% of which are singletons. The ten biggest clones cover roughly 0.25% of the sample. The sample was T cells isolated from PBMCs. These receptors were collected from a human donor in good health.

This clone was detected once. V is TRBV28 and J is TRBJ2-1; D is perhaps TRBD2 (6 bases). The germline V gene encodes CDR1 MDHEN and CDR2 SYDVKM. V dropped 2 bases and J dropped 7 bases, with 15 bases sitting between them. The CDR3 has 15 amino acids. CDR3 region: CASSLKGGKGNEQFF. The CDR3 DNA sequence: TGTGCCAGCAGTTTAAAAGGCGGGAAAGGGAATGAGCAGTTCTTC.

The J gene is TRBJ1-4, the V gene TRBV29-1; D gene ambiguous. Germline V gives CDR1 SQVTM, CDR2 ANQGSEA. The V end lost 1 base, the J end lost 12 bases, and 12 bases lay between the germline ends. CDR3 size: 12 residues. This CDR3 reads CSVEVSGFELFF. The CDR3 coding sequence is TGCAGCGTTGAAGTTTCGGGGTTCGAACTGTTTTTT.

The V call is TRBV7-9, the J call TRBJ2-7; tentative D call: TRBD2 (5 bases). This CDR3 has 13 residues. With 7 bases removed from V and 6 bases from J, the gap between germline ends came to 16 bases. The germline gives CDR1 SEHNR, CDR2 FQNEAQ (reference sequence). The CDR3, as DNA: TGTGCCAGCACCCCCCGGGTAGCGCGCGAGCAGTACTTC. The encoded protein is CASTPRVAREQYF.

This clone is a singleton in its sample. The gene calls are TRBV6-5 and TRBJ1-3, with unresolved D. Deletions cut 2 bases from V and 4 bases from J, with 9 bases between. Germline assignment: CDR1 MNHEY and CDR2 SVGAGI. CDR3 length equals 14 residues. In DNA form, the CDR3 reads TGTGCCAGCAGTTACGGAGGGAGAGGAAACACCATATATTTT. Its translation: CASSYGGRGNTIYF.

This chain connects TRBV20-1 to TRBJ2-1; D gene ambiguous. This CDR3 is built from 11 residues. Germline V gene data show CDR1 as DFQATT and CDR2 as SNEGSKA (reference sequence). V was shortened by 3 bases and J by 7 bases, with 7 bases between the two germline ends. The CDR3: CSASHINEQFF. CDR3 DNA sequence: TGCAGTGCTAGTCACATTAATGAGCAGTTCTTC.

This chain uses TRBV6-5 with TRBJ1-2; possibly TRBD1 for D (6 bases). V was shortened by 5 bases and J by 0 bases, with 13 bases between the two germline ends. The CDR3 runs to 15 residues. Germline CDR1 reads MNHEY; CDR2 reads SVGAGI. CDR3 sequence (DNA): TGTGCCAGCAGTCCACAGGACAGTCCTAACTATGGCTACACCTTC. It codes for CASSPQDSPNYGYTF.

This rearrangement joins TRBV7-9 to TRBJ2-2; 7 bases match TRBD1. This CDR3 contains 15 residues. The trim removed 4 bases at V and 4 bases at J, leaving 6 bases unmatched. CDR1 and CDR2 (germline): SEHNR, FQNEAQ (reference sequence). The CDR3 protein is CASSSPGQRTGELFF. CDR3 DNA: TGTGCCAGCAGCTCGCCGGGACAGCGCACCGGGGAGCTGTTTTTT.

The rearrangement joins TRBV30 to TRBJ1-2; TRBD1 might be the D (6 bases). V was clipped by 0 bases and J by 4 bases, with 9 bases between them. Germline V CDR1 and CDR2: GTSNPN, SVGIG (reference sequence). The CDR3 totals 13 residues. The CDR3: CAWSVGGVYGYTF. As DNA, the CDR3 is TGTGCCTGGAGTGTAGGGGGAGTCTATGGCTACACCTTC.

This clone was observed a few times. The chain combines TRBV6-1 with TRBJ1-1; possible D gene TRBD1, 5 bases. Germline values: CDR1 MNHNS, CDR2 SASEGT. This CDR3 spans 10 amino acids. V was clipped by 9 bases and J by 5 bases, with 7 bases between them. CDR3 bases: TGTGCCAGTGGGGGGACTGAAGCTTTCTTT. It translates to CASGGTEAFF.

The chain joins TRBV6-4 to TRBJ1-1; tentative D call: TRBD1 (5 bases). With 3 bases removed from V and 9 bases from J, the gap between germline ends came to 11 bases. The germline gives CDR1 MRHNA, CDR2 SNTAGT. This CDR3 region has 12 residues. CDR3 in DNA: TGTGCCAGCAGTGAGGGAACAGGAAAAGCTTTCTTT. It encodes CASSEGTGKAFF.

This chain joins TRBV29-1 and TRBJ2-6, with TRBD1 as a possible D gene (6 bases). CDR1 is SQVTM and CDR2 is ANQGSEA in the germline V gene. The germline V and J ends were trimmed by 5 bases and 0 bases, with 20 bases remaining between them. The CDR3 runs to 18 residues. The chain's CDR3 is CSVIGTTPTNSGANVLTF. In DNA form, the CDR3 reads TGCAGCGTTATAGGGACAACGCCGACCAACTCTGGGGCCAACGTCCTGACTTTC. Full variable domain (remainder filled in from reference TRBV29-1 and TRBJ2-6): SAVISQKPSRDICQRGTSLTIQCQVDSQVTMMFWYRQQPGQSLTLIATANQGSEATYESGFVIDKFPISRPNLTFSTLTVSNMSPEDSSIYLCSVIGTTPTNSGANVLTFGAGSRLTVL.

The chain uses TRBV5-1 and TRBJ2-3; TRBD1 matches 9 bases. The CDR3 is 15 residues long. Germline CDR1 is SGHRS and CDR2 is YFSETQ. V was clipped by 1 base and J by 3 bases; unmatched bases: 3. The DNA for the CDR3 is TGCGCCAGCAGCTTGAGACAGGGGGTAACAGATACGCAGTATTTT. It translates to CASSLRQGVTDTQYF.

This chain links TRBV5-1 with TRBJ2-7, with D perhaps TRBD2 (5 bases). Germline lookup yields CDR1 SGHRS and CDR2 YFSETQ. Deletions cut 0 bases from V and 2 bases from J, with 6 bases between. The CDR3 is 13 residues long. CDR3 coding DNA: TGCGCCAGCAGCTTGGTCGGGACCTACGAGCAGTACTTC. Its translation: CASSLVGTYEQYF.

The V gene is TRBV13, the J gene TRBJ1-6; D perhaps matches TRBD1 (6 bases). The germline V gene has CDR1 PRHDT and CDR2 FYEKMQ (reference sequence). The CDR3 length is 17 residues. Trimming removed 4 bases from V and 4 bases from J, with 17 bases in between. CDR3 bases: TGTGCCAGCAGCTCAACAGGGATTGGGGGATATAATTCACCCCTCCACTTT. Amino acids: CASSSTGIGGYNSPLHF.

The chain recombines TRBV28 with TRBJ2-7; a weak D match, TRBD2 (7 bases). Looked up from germline, CDR1 is MDHEN and CDR2 is SYDVKM. The CDR3 has 16 amino acids. V shed 3 bases and J shed 0 bases, with 15 bases lying between them. The CDR3 coding sequence is TGTGCCAGCAGTTTCCCGTGGGGGGGCACCTCCTACGAGCAGTACTTC. Translating gives CASSFPWGGTSYEQYF.

V is TRBV7-9 and J is TRBJ1-4, with 8 bases that match TRBD1. J lost 6 bases, V lost 8 bases, and 11 bases had no gene match. The CDR3 length is 15 residues. Per germline, CDR1 SEHNR and CDR2 FQNEAQ (reference sequence). CDR3 nucleotides: TGTGCCAGCGAATCCTCCGGACAGGGAGATGAAAAACTGTTTTTT. Translating it yields CASESSGQGDEKLFF.

The chain links TRBV18 to TRBJ1-1; D gene uncertain. The CDR3 spans 16 residues. Trimming pared 3 bases from V and 1 base from J, leaving 15 bases between. Germline CDR1 and CDR2: KGHSH and LQKENI. CDR3 sequence (DNA): TGTGCCAGCTCACCCAACGAGGTTTCCTCGAACACTGAAGCTTTCTTT. It translates to CASSPNEVSSNTEAFF.

This chain uses TRBV27 with TRBJ2-2; D ambiguous. Germline V lookup: CDR1 MNHEY, CDR2 SMNVEV (reference sequence). CDR3 length: 12 amino acids. V lost 8 bases and J lost 8, with 12 bases in between. The CDR3 here is CASGQPIGELFF. The DNA of the CDR3 is TGTGCCAGCGGGCAGCCTATTGGGGAGCTGTTTTTT.

The genes are TRBV7-9 and TRBJ1-1; possibly TRBD1 for D (5 bases). The germline V and J ends were trimmed by 0 bases and 0 bases, with 8 bases remaining between them. The CDR3 length is 15 residues. The germline V gene encodes CDR1 SEHNR and CDR2 FQNEAQ (reference sequence). CDR3 loop: CASSLAGHLNTEAFF. The CDR3, as DNA: TGTGCCAGCAGCTTAGCGGGGCACCTGAACACTGAAGCTTTCTTT.

This chain joins TRBV28 and TRBJ1-3, with D unresolved. The CDR3 loop spans 15 amino acids. The V end lost 7 bases, the J end lost 2 bases, and 15 bases lay between the germline ends. The V gene's germline CDR1 is MDHEN and CDR2 SYDVKM. CDR3 protein: CASKSGVTAGNTIYF. The CDR3 DNA is TGTGCCAGCAAGTCAGGCGTAACAGCTGGAAACACCATATATTTT.